This is a list of T cell receptor beta chains from one sample in a study of T cells in Graves' hyperthyroidism and ophthalmopathy. TCRdb used MiXCR to reprocess the multiplex PCR reads, holding one entry per CDR3 protein. Counted here are about 360,000 distinct CDR3 sequences, roughly an eighth occurring once; the ten biggest clones make up 9% to 9.5%. Sample: blood. These receptor sequences come from a woman between 18 and 29 years old with Graves' hyperthyroidism. Each CDR3 is given with its conserved first and last residue. The D gene is left open where the match is weak. Clone size is given for some rows only: seen once, a few or many times, or a class if the clone is expanded.

J gene: TRBJ1-4; V gene: TRBV7-2; clone size: many; D gene: TRBD1; CDR3 DNA: TGTGCCAGCAGCCGGGACAGGGGGCGTGAAAAACTGTTTTTT; CDR3 protein: CASSRDRGREKLFF
J gene: TRBJ2-3; V gene: TRBV25-1; clone size: many; D gene: TRBD2; CDR3 DNA: TGTGCCAGCAGTCTAGCGGGCGGGGGAGGCGCAGATACGCAGTATTTT; CDR3 protein: CASSLAGGGGADTQYF
J gene: TRBJ2-5; V gene: TRBV6-1; clone size: many; D gene: TRBD2; CDR3 DNA: TGTGCCGCCTTACCCGGGACTAAATTTGAGACCCAGTACTTC; CDR3 protein: CAALPGTKFETQYF
J gene: TRBJ2-7; V gene: TRBV2; clone size: many; D gene: -; CDR3 DNA: TGTGCCAGCAGTGAATCGGGGGTATCCTACGAGCAGTACTTC; CDR3 protein: CASSESGVSYEQYF
J gene: TRBJ1-2; V gene: TRBV20-1; clone size: many; D gene: -; CDR3 DNA: TGCAGTGCTGGTTCCCTCCCGGGACGAAGTGGCTACACCTTC; CDR3 protein: CSAGSLPGRSGYTF
J gene: TRBJ1-1; V gene: TRBV6-5; clone size: -; D gene: -; CDR3 DNA: TGTGCCAGCAGTTACTCGAAAACAGACACTGAAGCTTTCTTT; CDR3 protein: CASSYSKTDTEAFF
J gene: TRBJ1-5; V gene: TRBV2; clone size: many; D gene: -; CDR3 DNA: TGTGCCAGCAGCCCGAACCTCCAATCGGGTCAGCCCCAGCATTTT; CDR3 protein: CASSPNLQSGQPQHF
J gene: TRBJ1-5; V gene: TRBV6-1; clone size: many; D gene: -; CDR3 DNA: TGTGCCAGCAGGTCGACGGAAGATCAGCCCCAGCATTTT; CDR3 protein: CASRSTEDQPQHF
J gene: TRBJ1-3; V gene: TRBV28; clone size: many; D gene: TRBD1; CDR3 DNA: TGTGCCAGCAGCCAGGGACAGAGTGGAAACACCATATATTTT; CDR3 protein: CASSQGQSGNTIYF
J gene: TRBJ2-3; V gene: TRBV19; clone size: -; D gene: -; CDR3 DNA: TGTGCCATTAGAGTACCTAGCACAGATACGCAGTATTTT; CDR3 protein: CAIRVPSTDTQYF
J gene: TRBJ1-5; V gene: TRBV5-5; clone size: -; D gene: TRBD1; CDR3 DNA: TGTGCCAACAGCTCCGGAGGGGGCGAGTATGGCAATCAGCCCCAGCATTTT; CDR3 protein: CANSSGGGEYGNQPQHF
J gene: TRBJ1-1; V gene: TRBV18; clone size: many; D gene: -; CDR3 DNA: TGTGCCAGCTCACCCGCAACTAATGAAGCTTTCTTT; CDR3 protein: CASSPATNEAFF
J gene: TRBJ2-5; V gene: TRBV5-6; clone size: many; D gene: -; CDR3 DNA: TGTGCCAGCTTGAATCCGTGGGAGGACCAAGAGACCCAGTACTTC; CDR3 protein: CASLNPWEDQETQYF
J gene: TRBJ1-1; V gene: TRBV28; clone size: -; D gene: TRBD1; CDR3 DNA: TGTGCCAGCAGTCCTACCGGGACAGGGCGGAACACTGAAGCTTTCTTT; CDR3 protein: CASSPTGTGRNTEAFF
J gene: TRBJ1-2; V gene: TRBV27; clone size: few; D gene: -; CDR3 DNA: TGTGCCAGCAAAGCGAGCGCTTCGGGTGGCTACACCTTC; CDR3 protein: CASKASASGGYTF
J gene: TRBJ2-7; V gene: TRBV4-1; clone size: few; D gene: -; CDR3 DNA: TGCGCCAGCAGCCAAGATATCCGACTTGAGTACGAGCAGTACTTC; CDR3 protein: CASSQDIRLEYEQYF
J gene: TRBJ2-3; V gene: TRBV9; clone size: many; D gene: TRBD1; CDR3 DNA: TGTGCCAGCAGCGCGACAGGGGGTGGAACAGATACGCAGTATTTT; CDR3 protein: CASSATGGGTDTQYF
J gene: TRBJ1-2; V gene: TRBV27; clone size: many; D gene: TRBD1; CDR3 DNA: TGTGCCAGCAGGGCGGGGACAGGGGCAAGTGGCTACACCTTC; CDR3 protein: CASRAGTGASGYTF
J gene: TRBJ2-1; V gene: TRBV20-1; clone size: many; D gene: TRBD2; CDR3 DNA: TGCAGTGCTAGAGAGGCGCCTAGCGGGTTCAATGAGCAGTTCTTC; CDR3 protein: CSAREAPSGFNEQFF
J gene: TRBJ1-4; V gene: TRBV7-9; clone size: few; D gene: -; CDR3 DNA: TGTGCCAGCAGCTTAGTGAGGGGAGGTGATGAAAAACTGTTTTTT; CDR3 protein: CASSLVRGGDEKLFF
J gene: TRBJ2-7; V gene: TRBV20-1; clone size: many; D gene: -; CDR3 DNA: TGCAGTGCTAGAAGGTTTGAATACTACGAGCAGTACTTC; CDR3 protein: CSARRFEYYEQYF
J gene: TRBJ2-7; V gene: TRBV5-1; clone size: -; D gene: TRBD2; CDR3 DNA: TGCGCCAGCAGCAGGGGACTACTTGAGGACGAGCAGTACTTC; CDR3 protein: CASSRGLLEDEQYF
J gene: TRBJ2-7; V gene: TRBV11-2; clone size: many; D gene: -; CDR3 DNA: TGTGCCAGCAGCTTAGTTGTCGGAGAAGCCTACGAGCAGTACTTC; CDR3 protein: CASSLVVGEAYEQYF
J gene: TRBJ1-2; V gene: TRBV11-2; clone size: many; D gene: -; CDR3 DNA: TGTGCCAGCAGCTTAGTCTCCGTGGGCTATGGCTACACCTTC; CDR3 protein: CASSLVSVGYGYTF
J gene: TRBJ2-7; V gene: TRBV7-2; clone size: many; D gene: TRBD1; CDR3 DNA: TGTGCCAGCAGTAGGGACAGGGGAACCTACGAGCAGTACTTC; CDR3 protein: CASSRDRGTYEQYF
J gene: TRBJ2-7; V gene: TRBV27; clone size: few; D gene: -; CDR3 DNA: TGTGCCAGCAGTTTGGGACAAACGACCTACGAGCAGTACTTC; CDR3 protein: CASSLGQTTYEQYF
J gene: TRBJ2-1; V gene: TRBV19; clone size: -; D gene: -; CDR3 DNA: TGTGCCAGTAGTAAACGACGCCTTAGCTCCTACAATGAGCAGTTCTTC; CDR3 protein: CASSKRRLSSYNEQFF
J gene: TRBJ1-1; V gene: TRBV12-3/TRBV12-4; clone size: many; D gene: -; CDR3 DNA: TGTGCCAGCAGTCCCCTCCGGGGGGGCCTGGCTGAAGCTTTCTTT; CDR3 protein: CASSPLRGGLAEAFF
J gene: TRBJ2-7; V gene: TRBV6-1; clone size: -; D gene: -; CDR3 DNA: TGTGCCAGCTCACCCACCCCTGGGGGGGAGCAGTACTTC; CDR3 protein: CASSPTPGGEQYF
J gene: TRBJ2-7; V gene: TRBV3-1; clone size: many; D gene: TRBD2; CDR3 DNA: TGTGCCAGCAGCCCATCAGCGGGATCGGGAGAGCAGTACTTC; CDR3 protein: CASSPSAGSGEQYF
J gene: TRBJ2-4; V gene: TRBV2; clone size: many; D gene: -; CDR3 DNA: TGTGCCAGCAGTGACCCCCTAGCCAAAAACATTCAGTACTTC; CDR3 protein: CASSDPLAKNIQYF
J gene: TRBJ2-1; V gene: TRBV24-1; clone size: many; D gene: TRBD2; CDR3 DNA: TGTGCCACCAGTGATCCTAGCGGGAGCTCCTACAATGAGCAGTTCTTC; CDR3 protein: CATSDPSGSSYNEQFF
J gene: TRBJ2-3; V gene: TRBV20-1; clone size: many; D gene: TRBD2; CDR3 DNA: TGCAGTGCTAGTTGGGGAACCGGGACTAGCGGCACAGATACGCAGTATTTT; CDR3 protein: CSASWGTGTSGTDTQYF
J gene: TRBJ1-5; V gene: TRBV12-3/TRBV12-4; clone size: many; D gene: -; CDR3 DNA: TGTGCCAGCAGTTATGGACAGTTTAATCAGCCCCAGCATTTT; CDR3 protein: CASSYGQFNQPQHF
J gene: TRBJ1-5; V gene: TRBV19; clone size: few; D gene: TRBD1; CDR3 DNA: TGTGCCAGTAATCAAGGGACAGGGTCGGGCAATCAGCCCCAGCATTTT; CDR3 protein: CASNQGTGSGNQPQHF